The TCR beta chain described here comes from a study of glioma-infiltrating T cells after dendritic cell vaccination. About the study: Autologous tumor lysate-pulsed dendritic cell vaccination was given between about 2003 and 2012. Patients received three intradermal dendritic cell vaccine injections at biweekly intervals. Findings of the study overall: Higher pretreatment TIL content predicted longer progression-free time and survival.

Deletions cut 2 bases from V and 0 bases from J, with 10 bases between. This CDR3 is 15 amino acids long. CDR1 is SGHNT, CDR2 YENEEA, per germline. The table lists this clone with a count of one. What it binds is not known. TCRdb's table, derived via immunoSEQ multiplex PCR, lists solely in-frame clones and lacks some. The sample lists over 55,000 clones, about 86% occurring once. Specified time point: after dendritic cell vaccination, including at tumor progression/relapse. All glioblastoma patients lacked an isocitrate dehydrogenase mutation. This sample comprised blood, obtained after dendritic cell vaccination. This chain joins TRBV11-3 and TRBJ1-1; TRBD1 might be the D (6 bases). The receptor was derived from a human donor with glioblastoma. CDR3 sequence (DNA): TGTGCCAGCAGCTTACTGGGGGCGATGAACACTGAAGCTTTCTTT. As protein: CASSLLGAMNTEAFF.